The 10 T cell receptor beta chains given below trace back to one sample, sequenced in a study of radiotherapy plus CTLA-4 blockade in lung cancer. The data were produced by immunoSEQ multiplex PCR, yet TCRdb's version contains in-frame clones alone and is incomplete. Counted here are 120,000 or so clones, approximately 84% occurring once; the ten biggest clones make up approximately 5%. This material consisted of peripheral blood, taken from a patient treated with radiotherapy plus ipilimumab. Receptors were obtained from a human donor with non-small cell lung cancer who had a partial response to radiotherapy plus ipilimumab.

Note on this clone: The junction departs from germline at one end; a sequencing error may be responsible. This specimen includes other DNA sequences encoding the same CDR3. The gene calls are TRBV5-1 and TRBJ1-1, with D possibly being TRBD1 (5 bases). The CDR3 covers 13 residues. Germline V gene sequence: CDR1 SGHRS, CDR2 YFSETQ. The CDR3 is CASSPKAGGEAFF. CDR3 DNA: TGCGCCAGCAGCCCTAAAGCGGGGGGTGAAGCTTTCTTC.

The V call is TRBV18, the J call TRBJ2-3, with 7 nucleotides matching TRBD1. The CDR3 spans 14 residues. Germline lookup yields CDR1 KGHSH and CDR2 LQKENI. V was clipped by 5 bases and J by 2 bases; unmatched bases: 4. The CDR3 reads CASSAQGSTDTQYF. The CDR3 bases are TGTGCCAGCTCAGCACAGGGGTCCACAGATACGCAGTATTTT.

This clone has only a few counts. The rearrangement links TRBV6-5 to TRBJ1-1; 7 positions agree with TRBD1. The germline V gene has CDR1 MNHEY and CDR2 SVGAGI. This CDR3 has 15 amino acids. The ends lost 3 bases at V and 5 bases at J; junction bases unmatched: 9. CDR3 protein: CASSYLRQGETEAFF. As DNA, the CDR3 is TGTGCCAGCAGTTATCTTAGACAGGGCGAAACTGAAGCTTTCTTT.

This sequence joins TRBV7-2 and TRBJ1-2, with 9 bases that match TRBD1. The CDR3 contains 14 residues. V shed 4 bases, J shed 4 bases, and the junction held 4 bases outside the gene matches. CDR1 is SGHTA and CDR2 is FQGNSA in the germline V gene. The CDR3 loop is CASSSTGGGYGYTF. CDR3 nucleotide sequence: TGTGCCAGCAGCTCCACAGGGGGCGGCTATGGCTACACCTTC.

This clone has only one observation. The genes are TRBV5-1 and TRBJ1-5; D is ambiguous. Germline CDR1 is SGHRS and CDR2 is YFSETQ. The CDR3 extends over 15 amino acids. Trimming pared 4 bases from V and 5 bases from J, leaving 16 bases between. The CDR3 loop reads CASSPDGVRYQPQHF. The DNA of the CDR3 is TGCGCCAGCAGCCCGGACGGGGTGAGGTATCAGCCCCAGCATTTT.

The V and J genes are TRBV6-1 and TRBJ1-1, with D perhaps matching TRBD1 (6 bases). The CDR3 totals 13 residues. V gave up 5 bases and J gave up 11 bases, with 18 bases separating them. Germline CDR1 and CDR2: MNHNS and SASEGT. The CDR3 here is CASSSTGARGAFF. DNA of the CDR3: TGTGCCAGCAGTTCGACAGGAGCCCGGGGTGCTTTCTTT.

This clone was seen once. The chain combines TRBV7-9 with TRBJ1-2; the match to TRBD1 covers 10 bases. In germline, CDR1 is SEHNR, CDR2 FQNEAQ (reference sequence). The CDR3 consists of 13 residues. Germline trimming cut 6 bases from V and 4 bases from J; bases unmatched to any gene: 2. The CDR3 spells CASRGTGVYGYTF. For the CDR3, the DNA is TGTGCCAGCAGGGGGACAGGGGTCTATGGCTACACCTTC.

CDR3 coding DNA: TGTGCCAGCAGTGAATGGACTGGAGGGACAGGGAACACTGAAGCTTTCTTT. As protein: CASSEWTGGTGNTEAFF. The chain is built from TRBV2 and TRBJ1-1, with 8 nucleotides matching TRBD1. This CDR3 is built from 17 residues. Germline values: CDR1 SNHLY, CDR2 FYNNEI. Germline trimming cut 2 bases from V and 1 base from J; bases unmatched to any gene: 9. Full variable domain (remainder filled in from reference TRBV2 and TRBJ1-1): EPEVTQTPSHQVTQMGQEVILRCVPISNHLYFYWYRQILGQKVEFLVSFYNNEISEKSEIFDDQFSVERPDGSNFTLKIRSTKLEDSAMYFCASSEWTGGTGNTEAFFGQGTRLTVV.

V is TRBV5-1 and J is TRBJ2-3; TRBD1 matches at 7 bases. CDR1 is SGHRS, CDR2 YFSETQ, per germline. The CDR3 has 14 residues. J gave up 1 base and V 4 bases, and 3 bases lay outside the gene matches. In nucleotides, the CDR3 is TGCGCCAGCAGCGACACAGGGGGCACAGATACGCAGTATTTT. Amino acids: CASSDTGGTDTQYF.

This clone was recorded once. Its ends do not fully match the called genes, so a read error is possible. The rearrangement uses TRBV28 and TRBJ1-1; D gene ambiguous. This CDR3 is built from 13 residues. The germline CDR1 and CDR2 sequences are MDHEN and SYDVKM. CDR3 DNA: TGTGCCGGCAGGATACCCGGGGTCCCTGAAGCTTTCTTT. Translation: CAGRIPGVPEAFF.